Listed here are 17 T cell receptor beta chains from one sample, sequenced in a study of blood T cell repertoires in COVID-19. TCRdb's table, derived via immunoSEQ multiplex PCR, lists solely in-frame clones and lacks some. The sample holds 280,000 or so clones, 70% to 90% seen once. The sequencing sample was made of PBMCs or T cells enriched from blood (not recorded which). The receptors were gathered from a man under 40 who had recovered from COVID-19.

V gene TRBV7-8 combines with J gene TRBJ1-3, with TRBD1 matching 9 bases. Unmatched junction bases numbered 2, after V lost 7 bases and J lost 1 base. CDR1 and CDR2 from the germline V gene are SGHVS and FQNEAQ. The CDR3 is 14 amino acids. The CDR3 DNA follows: TGTGCCAGCACACAGGGGGCTTCTGGAAACACCATATATTTT. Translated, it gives CASTQGASGNTIYF. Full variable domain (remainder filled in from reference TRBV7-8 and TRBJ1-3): GAGVSQSPRYKVAKRGQDVALRCDPISGHVSLFWYQQALGQGPEFLTYFQNEAQLDKSGLPSDRFFAERPEGSVSTLKIQRTQQEDSAVYLCASTQGASGNTIYFGEGSWLTVV.

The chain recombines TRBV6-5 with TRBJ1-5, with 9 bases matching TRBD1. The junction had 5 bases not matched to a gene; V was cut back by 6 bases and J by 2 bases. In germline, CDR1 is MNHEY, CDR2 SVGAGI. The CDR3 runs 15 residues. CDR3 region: CASRGTGYGNQPQHF. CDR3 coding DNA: TGTGCCAGCAGAGGGACAGGGTACGGCAATCAGCCCCAGCATTTT.

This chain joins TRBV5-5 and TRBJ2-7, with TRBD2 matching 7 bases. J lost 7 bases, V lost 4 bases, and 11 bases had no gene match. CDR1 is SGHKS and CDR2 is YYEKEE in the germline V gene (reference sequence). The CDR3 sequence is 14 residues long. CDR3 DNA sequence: TGTGCCAGCAGCCCGATCTTGTGGGAGGGAGAGCAGTACTTC. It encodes CASSPILWEGEQYF.

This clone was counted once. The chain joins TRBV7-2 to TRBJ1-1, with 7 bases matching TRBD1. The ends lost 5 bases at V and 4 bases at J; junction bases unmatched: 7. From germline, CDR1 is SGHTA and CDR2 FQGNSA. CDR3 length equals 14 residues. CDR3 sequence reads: CASSAQGMGTEAFF. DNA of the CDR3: TGTGCCAGCAGCGCACAGGGGATGGGCACTGAAGCTTTCTTT.

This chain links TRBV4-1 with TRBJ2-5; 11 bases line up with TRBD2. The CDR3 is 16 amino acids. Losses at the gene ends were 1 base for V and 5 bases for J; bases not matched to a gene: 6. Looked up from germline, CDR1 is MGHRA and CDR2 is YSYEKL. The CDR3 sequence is CASSQGLAGGGETQYF. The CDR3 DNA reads TGCGCCAGCAGCCAAGGGCTAGCGGGGGGCGGGGAGACCCAGTACTTC.

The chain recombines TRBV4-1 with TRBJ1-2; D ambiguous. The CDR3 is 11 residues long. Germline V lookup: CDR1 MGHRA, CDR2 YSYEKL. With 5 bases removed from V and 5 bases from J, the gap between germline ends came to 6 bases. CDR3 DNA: TGCGCCAGCAGCTGGCCGTATGGCTACACCTTC. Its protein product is CASSWPYGYTF.

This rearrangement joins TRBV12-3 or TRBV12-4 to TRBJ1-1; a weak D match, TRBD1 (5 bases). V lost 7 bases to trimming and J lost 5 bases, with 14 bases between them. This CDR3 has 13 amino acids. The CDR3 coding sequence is TGTGCCAGCAATGCAGGGATATTGACTGAAGCTTTCTTT. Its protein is CASNAGILTEAFF.

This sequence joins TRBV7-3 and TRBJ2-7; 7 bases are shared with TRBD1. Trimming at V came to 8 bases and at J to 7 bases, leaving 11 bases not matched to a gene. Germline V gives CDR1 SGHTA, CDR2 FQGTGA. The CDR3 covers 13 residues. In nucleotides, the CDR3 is TGTGCCAGCTCGACAGGGCTCCTCTTGGAGCAGTACTTC. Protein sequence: CASSTGLLLEQYF.

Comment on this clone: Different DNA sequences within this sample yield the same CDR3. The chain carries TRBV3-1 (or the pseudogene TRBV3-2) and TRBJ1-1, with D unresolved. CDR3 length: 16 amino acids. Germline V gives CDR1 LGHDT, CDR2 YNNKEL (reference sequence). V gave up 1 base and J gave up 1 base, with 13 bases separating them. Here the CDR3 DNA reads TGTGCCAGCAGCCAAGCCCGGGGAGGGAGGAACACTGAAGCTTTCTTT. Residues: CASSQARGGRNTEAFF.

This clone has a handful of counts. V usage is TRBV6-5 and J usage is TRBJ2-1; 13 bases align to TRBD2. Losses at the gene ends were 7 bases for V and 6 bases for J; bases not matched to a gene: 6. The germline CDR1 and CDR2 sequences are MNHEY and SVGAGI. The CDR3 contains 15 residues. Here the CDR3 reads CASILTSGGANEQFF. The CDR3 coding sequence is TGTGCCAGCATACTAACTAGCGGGGGGGCCAATGAGCAGTTCTTC.

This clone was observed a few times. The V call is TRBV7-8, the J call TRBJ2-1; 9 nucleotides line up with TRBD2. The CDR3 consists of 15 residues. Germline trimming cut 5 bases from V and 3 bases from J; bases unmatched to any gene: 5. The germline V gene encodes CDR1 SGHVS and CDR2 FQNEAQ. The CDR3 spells CASSQSGGYYNEQFF. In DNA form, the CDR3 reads TGTGCCAGCAGCCAAAGCGGGGGGTACTACAATGAGCAGTTCTTC.

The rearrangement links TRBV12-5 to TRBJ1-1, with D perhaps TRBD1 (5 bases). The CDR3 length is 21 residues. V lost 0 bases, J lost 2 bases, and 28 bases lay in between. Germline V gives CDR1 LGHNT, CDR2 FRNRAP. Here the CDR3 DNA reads TGTGCTAGTGGTTTGGTACGGTGGGCAGGGTGGTCCAATGCGTCTAACACTGAAGCTTTCTTT. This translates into CASGLVRWAGWSNASNTEAFF.

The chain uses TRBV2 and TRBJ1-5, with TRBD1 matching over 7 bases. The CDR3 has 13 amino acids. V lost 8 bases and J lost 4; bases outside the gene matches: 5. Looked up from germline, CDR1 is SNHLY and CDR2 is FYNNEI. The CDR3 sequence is CASDLGQNQPQHF. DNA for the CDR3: TGTGCCAGCGACTTGGGACAGAATCAGCCCCAGCATTTT.

This chain's CDR3 is CASSEVHSYEQYF. Written as DNA, the CDR3 is TGTGCCAGCAGTGAAGTCCACAGCTACGAGCAGTACTTC. J is TRBJ2-7 and V is TRBV6-1; D unclear. The CDR3 extends over 13 amino acids. Germline V CDR1 and CDR2: MNHNS, SASEGT. Trimming shortened V by 1 base and J by 3 bases, and 7 bases separated the two germline ends.

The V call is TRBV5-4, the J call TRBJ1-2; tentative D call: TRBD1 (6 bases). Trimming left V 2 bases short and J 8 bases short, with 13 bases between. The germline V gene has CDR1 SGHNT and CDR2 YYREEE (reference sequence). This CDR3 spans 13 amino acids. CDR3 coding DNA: TGTGCCAGCAGCTTACTGGCAGGGGACGGCTACACCTTC. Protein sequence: CASSLLAGDGYTF.

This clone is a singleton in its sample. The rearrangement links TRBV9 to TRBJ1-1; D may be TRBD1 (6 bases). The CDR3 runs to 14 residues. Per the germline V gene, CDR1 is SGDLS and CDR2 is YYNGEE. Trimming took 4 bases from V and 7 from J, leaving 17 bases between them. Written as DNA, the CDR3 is TGTGCCAGCAGCCCCCAAGGGGGGGGCCTTGAAGCTTTCTTT. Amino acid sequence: CASSPQGGGLEAFF. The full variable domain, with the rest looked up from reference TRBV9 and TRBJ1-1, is DSGVTQTPKHLITATGQRVTLRCSPRSGDLSVYWYQQSLDQGLQFLIQYYNGEERAKGNILERFSAQQFPDLHSELNLSSLELGDSALYFCASSPQGGGLEAFFGQGTRLTVV.

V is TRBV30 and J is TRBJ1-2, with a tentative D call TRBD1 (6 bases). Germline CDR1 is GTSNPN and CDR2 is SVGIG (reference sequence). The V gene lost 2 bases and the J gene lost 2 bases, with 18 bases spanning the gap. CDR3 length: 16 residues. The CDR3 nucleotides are TGTGCCTGGAGTCCGTCATGGGGGGGGCCCAACTATGGCTACACCTTC. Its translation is CAWSPSWGGPNYGYTF.